Below are 15 T cell receptor beta chains sequenced from a single sample in a study of esophageal squamous cell carcinoma under preoperative chemotherapy. One entry per CDR3 protein results from TCRdb running MiXCR on the PCR reads. The sample holds approximately 20,000 distinct CDR3 sequences, around 46% seen once. Time point meaning: after preoperative PTX-NDP chemotherapy. Collection took place from a patient given preoperative chemotherapy. The receptors come from a human donor with esophageal squamous cell carcinoma. The donor label of this sample is uncertain.

A word on this clonotype: Its ends do not fully match the called genes, so a read error is possible. The gene calls are TRBV5-1 and TRBJ2-3; weak D call: TRBD2 (7 bases). From germline, CDR1 is SGHRS and CDR2 YFSETQ. The CDR3 loop spans 14 amino acids. The CDR3 DNA reads as TGCCGCAGCAGCGGGCCGGGGGGCAAAAACATGCAGTATTTC. This sequence encodes CRSSGPGGKNMQYF.

CDR3 sequence: CASSLEIAGEQYF. The CDR3 nucleotides are TGTGCCAGCAGCTTAGAGATAGCGGGTGAGCAGTACTTC. The chain combines TRBV11-3 with TRBJ2-5, with TRBD2 matching 7 bases. This CDR3 region has 13 residues. Trimming took 0 bases from V and 11 from J; bases not matched to a gene: 6. The germline CDR1 and CDR2 sequences are SGHNT and YENEEA. The variable domain in full, with the rest retrieved from reference TRBV11-3 and TRBJ2-5, is EAGVVQSPRYKIIEKKQPVAFWCNPISGHNTLYWYLQNLGQGPELLIRYENEEAVDDSQLPKDRFSAERLKGVDSTLKIQPAELGDSAVYLCASSLEIAGEQYFGPGTRLLVL.

CDR3 loop: CAGSGGGGTETQYF. CDR3 DNA: TGTGCGGGCAGCGGAGGAGGGGGCACAGAGACCCAGTACTTC. The rearrangement links TRBV7-6 to TRBJ2-5; perhaps TRBD1 as D (7 bases). Per the germline V gene, CDR1 is SGHVS and CDR2 is FNYEAQ. The CDR3 loop spans 14 amino acids.

This clonotype appeared a few times. The chain carries TRBV11-3 and TRBJ2-5; D is possibly TRBD1 (5 bases). The J call may be faulty, since TRBJ2-7 better matches the DNA end. This CDR3 contains 15 residues. CDR1 SGHNT and CDR2 YENEEA come from the germline V gene. CDR3 sequence: CASSSRQINSYEQYF. The CDR3 DNA reads TGTGCCAGCAGCTCAAGACAGATTAACTCCTACGAGCAGTACTTC.

This clonotype was counted between two and nine times. The genes are TRBV7-8 and TRBJ2-4; 8 bases fit TRBD2. J gave up 8 bases and V 5 bases, and 8 bases lay outside the gene matches. CDR3 length equals 14 residues. Germline V gene lookup returns CDR1 SGHVS and CDR2 FQNEAQ. The CDR3 coding sequence is TGTGCCAGCAGCAACCGGGAGGGCGTGGACATTCAGTACTTC. Protein: CASSNREGVDIQYF.

This clonotype was found many times. The rearrangement uses TRBV24-1 and TRBJ2-3; possible D gene TRBD2, 6 bases. Germline CDR1 reads KGHDR; CDR2 reads SFDVKD. Trimming left V 0 bases short and J 3 bases short, with 9 bases between. This CDR3 has 15 amino acids. CDR3 DNA sequence: TGTGCCACCAGTGATTTGGAGGGGAGGACAGATACGCAGTATTTT. This sequence encodes CATSDLEGRTDTQYF.

Within the sample, this clonotype is medium-sized. CDR3 sequence reads: CASSSRLGATDTQYF. The DNA of the CDR3 is TGTGCCAGCAGCTCTCGACTGGGGGCCACAGATACGCAGTATTTT. The chain couples TRBV7-3 to TRBJ2-5; a possible D gene is TRBD1 (6 bases). Near its end, the DNA agrees better with TRBJ2-3, so the J call may be wrong. Germline V gene data show CDR1 as SGHTA and CDR2 as FQGTGA. This CDR3 is 15 amino acids long.

By its share, this clonotype is hyperexpanded. The genes are TRBV7-8 and TRBJ2-7; tentatively, D is TRBD1 or TRBD2 (6 bases each). Germline V gives CDR1 SGHVS, CDR2 FQNEAQ. The CDR3 is made up of 13 amino acids. V was shortened by 6 bases and J by 0 bases, with 9 bases between the two germline ends. In nucleotides, the CDR3 is TGTGCCAGCAGTTGGGGGGCCTCCTACGAGCAGTACTTC. This translates into CASSWGASYEQYF. Full variable domain (outside the CDR3, taken from reference TRBV7-8 and TRBJ2-7): GAGVSQSPRYKVAKRGQDVALRCDPISGHVSLFWYQQALGQGPEFLTYFQNEAQLDKSGLPSDRFFAERPEGSVSTLKIQRTQQEDSAVYLCASSWGASYEQYFGPGTRLTVT.

V and J are TRBV6-1 and TRBJ2-4, with 7 positions matching TRBD2. V lost 7 bases and J lost 10; bases outside the gene matches: 28. The CDR3 extends over 19 amino acids. CDR1 is MNHNS and CDR2 is SASEGT in the germline V gene. CDR3 sequence (DNA): TGTGCCAGCACCCAAGGCCACAGCACTGGCGGGAGTGTCAAAGATATTCAGTACTTC. Amino acid sequence: CASTQGHSTGGSVKDIQYF.

The sample holds many counts of this clonotype. This chain uses TRBV12-3 or TRBV12-4 with TRBJ2-3; TRBD1 agrees at 8 bases. Trimming cost V 9 bases and J 1 base; bases outside gene matches: 3. The CDR3 loop spans 13 amino acids. CDR3 coding DNA: TGTGCCAGTCAGACAGGGGGCACAGATACGCAGTATTTT. Its translation is CASQTGGTDTQYF.

In the case of this clonotype: The CDR3 end shows no conserved phenylalanine or tryptophan, and so a read error is likely. V is TRBV7-9 and J is TRBJ2-5; TRBD1 matches 9 bases. V shed 4 bases, J shed 2 bases, and the junction held 2 bases outside the gene matches. The CDR3 has 14 amino acids. CDR1 and CDR2 (germline): SEHNR, FQNEAQ (reference sequence). CDR3: CASSSTGGQETQYS. In DNA, the CDR3 is TGTGCCAGCAGCTCGACAGGGGGGCAAGAGACCCAGTACTCG.

With regard to this clonotype: Sequence at one end of the junction differs from germline and may be a read error. This rearrangement joins TRBV27 to TRBJ2-3, with 8 positions matching TRBD2. This CDR3 is built from 16 residues. Looked up from germline, CDR1 is MNHEY and CDR2 is SMNVEV (reference sequence). CDR3 nucleotides: TGTGCCAGCAGTTTCACGGGAGGGGGAAAGTCAAATACGCAGTACTTT. Protein: CASSFTGGGKSNTQYF.

The DNA of the CDR3 is TGTGCCAGCAGCCAAGTGTCTTCAGCTAGCACAGATACGCAGTATTTT. This gives the protein CASSQVSSASTDTQYF. The chain has TRBV4-2 and TRBJ2-3; the D is unclear. Trimming removed 1 base from V and 0 bases from J, with 11 bases in between. The CDR3 has 16 residues. CDR1 is LGHNA, CDR2 YNFKEQ, per germline.

Turning to this clonotype: The junction differs from germline at one of its ends, possibly a read error. The V and J genes are TRBV7-2 and TRBJ2-3; 9 nucleotides align to TRBD2. Germline values: CDR1 SGHTA, CDR2 FQGNSA. The CDR3 is 16 amino acids. CDR3 residues: CASRARGGGGTDTQYF. The CDR3 nucleotides read TGTGCCAGCAGGGCACGCGGGGGGGGGGGCACAGATACCCAGTATTTT.

The rearrangement joins TRBV7-2 to TRBJ2-3, with 16 bases aligning to TRBD2. The V segment lost 5 bases and the J segment 8 bases; nucleotides outside the gene matches: 10. The CDR3 runs to 17 residues. Germline V lookup: CDR1 SGHTA, CDR2 FQGNSA. CDR3 DNA sequence: TGTACCAGCAGCGAACTGGGACTAGCGGGGGGGCAGGGTACGCAGTATTTT. It yields the protein CTSSELGLAGGQGTQYF.